This note documents a single T cell receptor (beta chain) sequence. As yet, its antigen is unknown. This sample is part of a study of CD8+ T cells in alopecia areata. The wider study: Percent affected scalp area, the SALT score, rated treated patients' severity. Notes on the study in general: Among the 100 top clones, expanded CD8+ clones, like scalp clonality, were significantly decreased by tofacitinib.

The treatment is: oral pan-JAK inhibitor, 5-10 mg twice daily. Investigators isolated RNA and reverse transcribed it into cDNA to act as the sequencing template. Only in-frame clones appear in the TCRdb table, and some are missing; sequencing was by immunoSEQ multiplex PCR. Of 150,000 or so clones listed, 85% to 90% are singletons. The TCR was taken from a human donor with alopecia areata. The sequences come from CD8+ T cells sorted from blood, collected at week 4, from a patient treated with tofacitinib.

CDR3 sequence: CATTNHGRQETQYF. The CDR3 DNA is TGTGCCACCACAAACCATGGGCGGCAAGAGACCCAGTACTTC. The chain links TRBV6-5 to TRBJ2-5, with no clear D. The ends were cut back, 10 bases at V and 2 bases at J, with 17 bases in the middle. CDR3 length equals 14 residues. The germline V gene has CDR1 MNHEY and CDR2 SVGAGI.